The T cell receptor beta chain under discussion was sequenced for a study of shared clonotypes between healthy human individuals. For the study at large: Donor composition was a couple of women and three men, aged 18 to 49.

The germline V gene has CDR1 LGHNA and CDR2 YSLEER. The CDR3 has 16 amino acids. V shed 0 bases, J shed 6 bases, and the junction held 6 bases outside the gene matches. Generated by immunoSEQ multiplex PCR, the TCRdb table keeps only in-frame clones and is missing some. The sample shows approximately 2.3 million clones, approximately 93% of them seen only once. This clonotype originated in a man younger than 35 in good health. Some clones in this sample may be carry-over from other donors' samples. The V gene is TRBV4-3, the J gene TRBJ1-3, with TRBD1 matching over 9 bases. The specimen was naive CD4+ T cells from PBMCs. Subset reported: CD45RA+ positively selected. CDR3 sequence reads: CASSQDIGQGINTIYF. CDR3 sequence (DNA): TGCGCCAGCAGCCAAGATATTGGACAGGGGATAAACACCATATATTTT.